Listed below are T cell receptor beta chains from one sample, sequenced in a study of shared T cell receptors in the human thymus. Repertoires were generated with immunoSEQ multiplex PCR, while TCRdb's copy carries only in-frame clones and drops some. The sample yields hundreds of thousands of clones, 95% seen once. Sequencing input: thymocytes. The receptors stem from a human donor. Both conserved end residues are part of each CDR3. Fields, in order: V gene, D gene, J gene, clone size, CDR3 DNA, CDR3 protein. D genes are given only for firm matches. Not every row has a clone size; where given, it reads once, few, many or a size class.

TRBV5-5	-	TRBJ1-2	-	TGTGCCAGCAGCTTGAAGTCAGCTAACTATGGCTACACCTTC	CASSLKSANYGYTF
TRBV23-1	TRBD2	TRBJ2-4	-	TGCGCCAGCAGTCAACCCCCCCCTAGCGGGAGCGACATTCAGTACTTC	CASSQPPPSGSDIQYF
TRBV18	TRBD1	TRBJ2-5	-	TGTGCCAGCTCGCCAGAAGACCCGGGGGACAGGGGGCCAGAGACCCAGTACTTC	CASSPEDPGDRGPETQYF
TRBV11-2	-	TRBJ1-1	-	TGTGCCAGCAGCGGCCGGACTATGGGGAGCACTGAAGCTTTCTTT	CASSGRTMGSTEAFF
TRBV20-1	-	TRBJ2-1	once	TGCAGTGCTCGGGACAATGAGCAGTTCTTC	CSARDNEQFF
TRBV5-1	-	TRBJ1-3	-	TGCGCCAGCAGCTCGACAGAAACCCGCTCTGGAAACACCATATATTTT	CASSSTETRSGNTIYF
TRBV6-1	TRBD1	TRBJ2-7	-	TGTGCCAGCAGTCGAAGGGACAGGGGGAGAAACGAGCAGTACTTC	CASSRRDRGRNEQYF
TRBV9	-	TRBJ2-3	-	TGTGCCAGCAGCTTCGAGACTAGTCAAATTTCCACAGATACGCAGTATTTT	CASSFETSQISTDTQYF
TRBV27	TRBD1	TRBJ2-1	once	TGTGCCAGCAGGGGAAGACCGGGACAGGGGGCGCGATACAATGAGCAGTTCTTC	CASRGRPGQGARYNEQFF
TRBV27	TRBD2	TRBJ2-1	-	TGTGCCAGCAGTTTCCAAGGGACTAGCGGGGTTAGCTCCTACAATGAGCAGTTCTTC	CASSFQGTSGVSSYNEQFF
TRBV15	-	TRBJ2-5	-	TGTGCCACCAGCAGAGATGATAAGGGAGCCCAAGAGACCCAGTACTTC	CATSRDDKGAQETQYF
TRBV25-1	-	TRBJ1-2	-	TGTGCCAGCAGTGAAAGCTTCGGGGGGAATGGCTACACCTTC	CASSESFGGNGYTF
TRBV29-1	TRBD2	TRBJ2-7	-	TGCAGCGTATCCCACAGGGGCGGACTAGCGGGAGGGCGAGAGGAGCAGTACTTC	CSVSHRGGLAGGREEQYF
TRBV6-6	TRBD2	TRBJ2-7	-	TGTGCCAGCATCGTACCGAGGACTAGTGGGGACGAGCAGTACTTC	CASIVPRTSGDEQYF
TRBV19	TRBD1	TRBJ1-5	-	TGTGCCAGTAGCAGACAGGGGCCCCACGTTCATAATCAGCCCCAGCATTTT	CASSRQGPHVHNQPQHF
TRBV15	-	TRBJ1-1	-	TGTGCCACCAGCCGAAATACTGGGGACACTGAAGCTTTCTTT	CATSRNTGDTEAFF
TRBV2	TRBD1	TRBJ1-5	-	TGTGCCAGCAGTGCTGACAGGGGCAATCAGCCCCAGCATTTT	CASSADRGNQPQHF
TRBV28	-	TRBJ2-1	-	TGTGCCAGCATCATTACGAGACTAACTCCCCACAATGAGCAGTTCTTC	CASIITRLTPHNEQFF
TRBV6-5	TRBD2	TRBJ2-1	once	TGTGCCAGCTGGGAGACTAGCGGATACAATGAGCAGTTCTTC	CASWETSGYNEQFF
TRBV5-1	-	TRBJ2-1	-	TGCGCCAGCAGCGTCCCACTAGGCTCAGTCCCCTACAATGAGCAGTTCTTC	CASSVPLGSVPYNEQFF
TRBV7-2	-	TRBJ2-7	few	TGTGCCAGCAGCCCCGGGAGATACGAGCAGTACTTC	CASSPGRYEQYF
TRBV27	-	TRBJ2-7	-	TGTGCCAGCAGTTTAAAGGCGGGGACCTACGAGCAGTACTTC	CASSLKAGTYEQYF
TRBV5-5	-	TRBJ2-7	-	TGTGCCAGCAGTTCTGGAGGGGGCCCAGGCGAGCAGTACTTC	CASSSGGGPGEQYF
TRBV4-3	TRBD1	TRBJ2-3	once	TGCGCCAGCAGCCCAGGACAGGGCACAGATACGCAGTATTTT	CASSPGQGTDTQYF
TRBV5-6	-	TRBJ2-5	-	TGTGCCAGCAGCTTGGGACGCAGTGGAGAGACCCAGTACTTC	CASSLGRSGETQYF
TRBV19	TRBD1	TRBJ1-4	-	TGTGCCAGTAATAGGGGACAGGGGTATGAAAAACTGTTTTTT	CASNRGQGYEKLFF
TRBV4-2	-	TRBJ1-5	-	TGTGCCAGCAGCCCGCTGGTCCGGGGAAGCAATCAGCCCCAGCATTTT	CASSPLVRGSNQPQHF
TRBV10-1	TRBD2	TRBJ2-2	-	TGCGCCAGCAGTGAAGGGTCGGGACTAGCGTCCGGGGAGCTGTTTTTT	CASSEGSGLASGELFF
TRBV28	-	TRBJ2-3	-	TGTGCCAGCAGTCCTCCGGGACGAAAAAGAACAGATACGCAGTATTTT	CASSPPGRKRTDTQYF
TRBV28	-	TRBJ2-2	-	TGTGCCAGCAGTTCGGCGTCTCCGGTTGGGACCGGGGAGCTGTTTTTT	CASSSASPVGTGELFF
TRBV6-6	-	TRBJ2-1	-	TGTGCCAGCAGTGAGAGACAGGCGACGTACAATGAGCAGTTCTTC	CASSERQATYNEQFF
TRBV9	TRBD2	TRBJ2-1	-	TGTGCCAGCAGCCCGACTAGCGGGAGGGCCCTCTACAATGAGCAGTTCTTC	CASSPTSGRALYNEQFF
TRBV9	-	TRBJ2-1	-	TGTGCCAGCAGCGCCCCGGGCCCTGTCAATGAGCAGTTCTTC	CASSAPGPVNEQFF
TRBV7-9	-	TRBJ1-5	-	TGTGCCAGCAGCTCTATGGGATTTAGCAATCAGCCCCAGCATTTT	CASSSMGFSNQPQHF
TRBV7-9	-	TRBJ2-7	once	TGTGCCAGCAGCTTATCCGGGCCTAACTCCTACGAGCAGTACTTC	CASSLSGPNSYEQYF
TRBV4-1	-	TRBJ2-3	-	TGCGCCAGCAGCCAAGAGGCAGGGGCAGATACGCAGTATTTT	CASSQEAGADTQYF
TRBV28	TRBD2	TRBJ2-2	once	TGTGCCAGCAGTTTAGGGGTAGCGGGGACGAACACCGGGGAGCTGTTTTTT	CASSLGVAGTNTGELFF
TRBV28	-	TRBJ2-3	few	TGTGCCAGCGACAACGTTGGGGCCCATCAGGAGGATACGCAGTATTTT	CASDNVGAHQEDTQYF
TRBV20-1	-	TRBJ2-5	-	TGCAGTCAAGCGGAGACCCAGTACTTC	CSQAETQYF
TRBV7-9	-	TRBJ1-1	-	TGTGCCAGCCACAATACCCGACAGGACACTGAAGCTTTCTTT	CASHNTRQDTEAFF
TRBV28	-	TRBJ1-3	-	TGTGCCAGCAGTCAATCCCCCATGGCCTCTGGAAACACCATATATTTT	CASSQSPMASGNTIYF
TRBV20-1	-	TRBJ2-1	-	TGCAGTCCGTTCCGGGGCGATGAGCAGTTCTTC	CSPFRGDEQFF